A single sample gave rise to the 25 T cell receptor beta chains below, sequenced in a study of identical twins. TCRdb reprocessed the 5' RACE reads via MiXCR and lists one record per CDR3 protein. The table shows roughly 1,500,000 distinct CDR3 sequences, with less than 35% occurring only once. The sample consisted of cord blood. Receptor source: a newborn girl in good health.

A few counts support this clonotype. The V and J genes are TRBV6-5 and TRBJ1-1; 7 nucleotides agree with TRBD1. Trimming removed 5 bases from V and 4 bases from J; junction bases left unmatched: 7. The CDR3 extends over 14 amino acids. Per germline, CDR1 MNHEY and CDR2 SVGAGI. The CDR3 here is CASSNTGVGTEAFF. In DNA form, the CDR3 reads TGTGCCAGCAGTAATACAGGGGTCGGCACTGAAGCTTTCTTT.

The chain joins TRBV29-1 to TRBJ1-2; TRBD1 aligns across 9 bases. The V and J ends lost 7 bases and 5 bases, in that order; junction bases with no gene match: 5. Germline V gene sequence: CDR1 SQVTM, CDR2 ANQGSEA. This CDR3 has 12 amino acids. CDR3 in DNA: TGCAGCGACTCACAGGGGGCGTATGGCTACACCTTC. Its translation: CSDSQGAYGYTF.

This clonotype was seen a few times. The chain joins TRBV2 to TRBJ1-2; D unclear. The germline gives CDR1 SNHLY, CDR2 FYNNEI. This CDR3 contains 15 residues. V was shortened by 8 bases and J by 0 bases, with 16 bases between the two germline ends. The CDR3 loop is CASRRYIGPNYGYTF. The CDR3 nucleotides read TGTGCCAGCCGTCGTTACATAGGGCCTAACTATGGCTACACCTTC.

This chain connects TRBV20-1 to TRBJ1-1; tentatively, D is TRBD1 (6 bases). Between the trimmed V and J ends, which lost 3 bases and 3 bases, there was a span of 14 bases. CDR1 DFQATT and CDR2 SNEGSKA come from the germline V gene (reference sequence). The length of the CDR3 is 14 residues. In DNA form, the CDR3 reads TGCAGTGCTAGCCGCCCGGGGGGCGACACTGAAGCTTTCTTT. Its translation is CSASRPGGDTEAFF.

This clonotype appeared a few times. A much larger clone lies one base from this, so it may be a read error. The V gene is TRBV5-1, the J gene TRBJ1-6; no clear D gene. Germline CDR1 reads SGHRS; CDR2 reads YFSETQ. The CDR3 consists of 14 residues. Trimming stripped 0 bases from V and 5 bases from J, with 6 bases between. The CDR3 here is CASSLEGNNSPLHF. CDR3 DNA sequence: TGCGCCAGCAGCTTGGAAGGGAATAATTCACCCCTCCACTTT.

This clonotype was picked up a small number of times. The chain employs TRBV11-2 and TRBJ2-3; D not certain. CDR1 and CDR2 (germline): SGHAT, FQNNGV. The CDR3 covers 16 residues. V gave up 5 bases and J gave up 0 bases, with 15 bases separating them. CDR3: CASSGYGSPSTDTQYF. In DNA form, the CDR3 reads TGTGCCAGCAGCGGTTATGGGTCCCCTAGCACAGATACGCAGTATTTT.

The chain employs TRBV6-1 and TRBJ1-2, with 7 bases matching TRBD1. The CDR3 loop spans 15 amino acids. Trimming cost V 1 base and J 4 bases; bases outside gene matches: 6. In germline, CDR1 is MNHNS, CDR2 SASEGT. CDR3 coding DNA: TGTGCCAGCAGTGAAGTTGGGGACAGAACCTATGGCTACACCTTC. It is translated as CASSEVGDRTYGYTF.

V usage is TRBV9 and J usage is TRBJ2-3; the D gene is possibly TRBD2 (6 bases). Looked up from germline, CDR1 is SGDLS and CDR2 is YYNGEE. The CDR3 runs to 17 residues. The ends were cut back, 0 bases at V and 2 bases at J, with 16 bases in the middle. This chain's CDR3 is CASSVDGRSGSTDTQYF. CDR3 coding DNA: TGTGCCAGCAGCGTAGACGGCCGTAGCGGATCCACAGATACGCAGTATTTT.

This clonotype has a handful of counts. V usage is TRBV12-3 or TRBV12-4 and J usage is TRBJ1-3; 9 bases align to TRBD1. Trimming removed 3 bases from V and 7 bases from J; junction bases left unmatched: 1. The CDR3 sequence is 13 residues long. As DNA, the CDR3 is TGTGCCAGCAGTTTTGGACAGGGGAACACCATATATTTT. Translated, it gives CASSFGQGNTIYF.

In its sample, this clonotype was seen once. This chain uses TRBV10-3 with TRBJ1-5, with 8 bases matching TRBD1. The CDR3 sequence is 16 residues long. Germline V gives CDR1 ENHRY, CDR2 SYGVKD. V shed 0 bases and J 5 bases; nucleotides not matched to a gene: 6. Here the CDR3 DNA reads TGTGCCATCAGTGAGTCTAGGACAGGGTATCATCAGCCCCAGCATTTT. Translated, it gives CAISESRTGYHQPQHF.

This clonotype has more than one count but fewer than ten. CDR3 amino acids: CASSYSRAQGTYEQYF. The CDR3 DNA reads as TGTGCCAGCAGTTACTCGAGAGCACAGGGAACCTACGAGCAGTACTTC. The chain is built from TRBV6-2 or TRBV6-3 and TRBJ2-7, with D possibly being TRBD1 (6 bases). Trimming cost V 0 bases and J 2 bases, with 14 bases left between them. Per germline, CDR1 MNHEY and CDR2 SVGEGT. The CDR3 has 16 amino acids.

The chain links TRBV30 to TRBJ2-3; a weak D match, TRBD2 (6 bases). Germline V lookup: CDR1 GTSNPN, CDR2 SVGIG (reference sequence). The CDR3 has 15 amino acids. Trimming stripped 1 base from V and 3 bases from J, with 14 bases between. CDR3 in DNA: TGTGCCTGGAGTGGACTAGTTTGGAGGACAGATACGCAGTATTTT. Translating gives CAWSGLVWRTDTQYF.

This chain links TRBV20-1 with TRBJ2-7; D is possibly TRBD1 (5 bases). Germline CDR1 DFQATT, CDR2 SNEGSKA (reference sequence). Trimming pared 3 bases from V and 0 bases from J, leaving 18 bases between. This CDR3 spans 16 amino acids. The CDR3, as DNA: TGCAGTGCTAGTCGACCTCACAGGCCAAGCTCCTACGAGCAGTACTTC. Protein: CSASRPHRPSSYEQYF.

In its sample, this clonotype was seen a few times. The J gene is TRBJ2-7, the V gene TRBV29-1; no reliable D call. Germline loops: CDR1 SQVTM, CDR2 ANQGSEA. Trimming cost V 2 bases and J 0 bases, with 8 bases left between them. This CDR3 comprises 13 residues. The CDR3 nucleotides are TGCAGCGTTGAACCCCTTAGCTCCTACGAGCAGTACTTC. It yields the protein CSVEPLSSYEQYF.

This clonotype appeared many times. This sequence joins TRBV10-3 and TRBJ1-2; weak D call: TRBD1 (5 bases). This CDR3 contains 14 residues. V was cut by 6 bases and J by 0 bases, with 11 bases left in between. Germline V lookup: CDR1 ENHRY, CDR2 SYGVKD. CDR3 nucleotide sequence: TGTGCCATCAGCCGGACGGACACTAACTATGGCTACACCTTC. Protein product: CAISRTDTNYGYTF.

The rearrangement uses TRBV24-1 and TRBJ2-7; D may be TRBD1 (6 bases). Germline assignment: CDR1 KGHDR and CDR2 SFDVKD. Trimming left V 4 bases short and J 5 bases short, with 11 bases between. CDR3 length equals 13 residues. The CDR3 DNA sequence: TGTGCCACCAGTGACCCGGACAGCCACGAGCAGTACTTC. Its translation: CATSDPDSHEQYF.

This chain uses TRBV15 with TRBJ1-5; TRBD1 agrees at 8 bases. J was trimmed by 5 bases and V by 1 base; bases with no gene match: 4. The CDR3 totals 15 residues. CDR1 LNHNV and CDR2 YYDKDF come from the germline V gene (reference sequence). The CDR3 DNA reads as TGTGCCACCAGCAGAGTTCCAGGGGGCGATCAGCCCCAGCATTTT. This gives the protein CATSRVPGGDQPQHF.

This clonotype was seen only a few times. The gene calls are TRBV5-1 and TRBJ1-4, with D possibly matching TRBD1 (5 bases). V was clipped by 2 bases and J by 8 bases, with 13 bases between them. CDR1 is SGHRS and CDR2 is YFSETQ in the germline V gene. The CDR3 totals 14 residues. DNA for the CDR3: TGCGCCAGCAGCTTCGGGGACTTTAACGAAAAACTGTTTTTT. Amino acid sequence: CASSFGDFNEKLFF.

V gene TRBV28 combines with J gene TRBJ1-6; tentatively, D is TRBD1 (6 bases). The CDR3 loop spans 13 amino acids. Deletions cut 11 bases from V and 5 bases from J, with 13 bases between. Germline V gene data show CDR1 as MDHEN and CDR2 as SYDVKM. In DNA, the CDR3 is TGTGCCGCGGGGGGGGCGGATAATTCACCCCTCCACTTT. This gives the protein CAAGGADNSPLHF.

To note about this clonotype: At one of its ends the junction is not consistent with the germline gene, which may arise from a read error. The chain has TRBV28 and TRBJ2-3; the match to TRBD2 covers 8 bases. Germline loops: CDR1 MDHEN, CDR2 SYDVKM. The CDR3 consists of 16 residues. The DNA for the CDR3 is TGTGCCAGCAGTTTTGTGAGCGGGAGTGTGGCAGATGCGCAGTATTTT. This codes for CASSFVSGSVADAQYF.

In regard to this clonotype: A read error may produce the germline difference seen at one junction end. The rearrangement links TRBV20-1 to TRBJ2-2; TRBD1 might be the D (6 bases). The CDR3 runs to 13 residues. The V gene's germline CDR1 is DFQATT and CDR2 SNEGSKA (reference sequence). The chain's CDR3 is CSASARGTGKLFF. In DNA form, the CDR3 reads TGCAGTGCCTCCGCCAGGGGCACCGGGAAGCTGTTTTTT.

The genes are TRBV11-2 and TRBJ2-7; 11 nucleotides line up with TRBD1. The CDR3 has 16 amino acids. Germline CDR1 SGHAT, CDR2 FQNNGV. J lost 7 bases, V lost 4 bases, and 12 bases had no gene match. In DNA, the CDR3 is TGTGCCAGCAGCTCACCCGGGACAGGGGGAGGGAATGAGCAGTACTTC. Translation: CASSSPGTGGGNEQYF.

The gene calls are TRBV2 and TRBJ1-5; D unclear. Deletions cut 6 bases from V and 3 bases from J, with 6 bases between. CDR1 and CDR2 from the germline V gene are SNHLY and FYNNEI. The CDR3 loop spans 12 amino acids. CDR3 in amino acids: CASRGDNQPQHF. CDR3 sequence (DNA): TGTGCCAGCAGGGGTGACAATCAGCCCCAGCATTTT.

This chain uses TRBV4-1 with TRBJ2-7, with D tentatively TRBD2 (6 bases). Germline V gives CDR1 MGHRA, CDR2 YSYEKL. This CDR3 spans 17 amino acids. Trimming pared 5 bases from V and 5 bases from J, leaving 25 bases between. CDR3 protein: CASSEVVHGREAHEQYF. CDR3 in DNA: TGCGCCAGCAGCGAAGTTGTTCATGGGCGGGAAGCGCACGAGCAGTACTTC.

This clonotype showed up just a few times. This chain links TRBV4-1 with TRBJ2-3; 9 bases are shared with TRBD2. With 7 bases clipped from V and 6 bases from J, the junction kept 14 bases outside the gene matches. Per the germline V gene, CDR1 is MGHRA and CDR2 is YSYEKL. The CDR3 loop spans 16 amino acids. For the CDR3, the DNA is TGCGCCAGCAACTTCAGGGCTAGCGGGACTTCCGATACGCAGTATTTT. Its protein product is CASNFRASGTSDTQYF.